A single sample gave rise to the 10 T cell receptor beta chains below, sequenced in a study of blood T cell repertoires in COVID-19. Data came from immunoSEQ multiplex PCR; TCRdb stores just in-frame clones and leaves some out. This sample has some 150,000 clones, with around four fifths found just once. Sequencing input: PBMCs or T cells enriched from blood (not recorded which). Receptors originate from a woman aged 45-65 years who had recovered from COVID-19.

The chain combines TRBV15 with TRBJ2-3; D is perhaps TRBD1 (5 bases). V lost 0 bases to trimming and J lost 6 bases, with 13 bases between them. Germline CDR1 and CDR2: LNHNV and YYDKDF (reference sequence). The CDR3 is 15 residues long. The CDR3 coding sequence is TGTGCCACCAGCAGAGATGGGGCAACGGCGGATACGCAGTATTTT. Translating it yields CATSRDGATADTQYF.

This chain links TRBV18 with TRBJ1-3; 12 bases are shared with TRBD1. V shed 3 bases, J shed 4 bases, and the junction held 4 bases outside the gene matches. Germline V CDR1 and CDR2: KGHSH, LQKENI. The CDR3 runs 16 residues. CDR3 region: CASSPGQGALGNTIYF. The CDR3 bases are TGTGCCAGCTCACCGGGACAGGGGGCACTAGGAAACACCATATATTTT. Filled out from reference TRBV18 and TRBJ1-3, the complete variable domain reads NAGVMQNPRHLVRRRGQEARLRCSPMKGHSHVYWYRQLPEEGLKFMVYLQKENIIDESGMPKERFSAEFPKEGPSILRIQQVVRGDSAAYFCASSPGQGALGNTIYFGEGSWLTVV.

The J gene is TRBJ1-5, the V gene TRBV6-2 or TRBV6-3; 12 positions agree with TRBD1. CDR3 length: 18 amino acids. Germline CDR1 reads MNHEY; CDR2 reads SVGEGT. Trimming cost V 0 bases and J 2 bases; bases outside gene matches: 5. Here the CDR3 reads CASSYSRDRGLRNQPQHF. In nucleotides, the CDR3 is TGTGCCAGCAGTTACTCACGGGACAGGGGGCTTCGCAATCAGCCCCAGCATTTT.

This clone was observed a few times. In DNA form, the CDR3 reads TGTGCCAGCAGCTTGTGGACAGGGACGAAAAACACCATATATTTT. Its protein is CASSLWTGTKNTIYF. The chain uses TRBV5-5 and TRBJ1-3; TRBD1 matches at 8 bases. The CDR3 runs to 15 residues. The V segment lost 1 base and the J segment 6 bases; nucleotides outside the gene matches: 6. Germline CDR1 and CDR2: SGHKS and YYEKEE (reference sequence). The full variable domain, with the rest looked up from reference TRBV5-5 and TRBJ1-3, is DAGVTQSPTHLIKTRGQQVTLRCSPISGHKSVSWYQQVLGQGPQFIFQYYEKEERGRGNFPDRFSARQFPNYSSELNVNALLLGDSALYLCASSLWTGTKNTIYFGEGSWLTVV.

V gene TRBV7-2 combines with J gene TRBJ2-2; 12 bases align to TRBD2. Germline values: CDR1 SGHTA, CDR2 FQGNSA. V gave up 5 bases and J gave up 5 bases; unmatched junction bases: 3. The CDR3 runs to 15 residues. CDR3 residues: CASSPGTSGTGELFF. CDR3 coding DNA: TGTGCCAGCAGCCCCGGGACTAGCGGGACCGGGGAGCTGTTTTTT.

The rearrangement links TRBV5-4 to TRBJ2-7, with 10 bases aligning to TRBD2. The CDR3 runs to 14 residues. The germline gives CDR1 SGHNT, CDR2 YYREEE (reference sequence). The ends lost 4 bases at V and 4 bases at J; junction bases unmatched: 5. Written as DNA, the CDR3 is TGTGCCAGCAGCATGGGACTAGCGAGTTACGAGCAGTACGTC. It yields the protein CASSMGLASYEQYV.

V gene TRBV5-4 combines with J gene TRBJ1-2, with 7 bases identical to TRBD1. Germline-derived CDR1 and CDR2 are SGHNT and YYREEE (reference sequence). V lost 2 bases, J lost 1 base, and 8 bases stayed unmatched. The CDR3 covers 16 residues. The CDR3: CASSLFDRALNYGYTF. Written as DNA, the CDR3 is TGTGCCAGCAGCTTATTCGACAGGGCCCTTAACTATGGCTACACCTTC. The whole variable domain, filled in from reference TRBV5-4 and TRBJ1-2, reads ETGVTQSPTHLIKTRGQQVTLRCSSQSGHNTVSWYQQALGQGPQFIFQYYREEENGRGNFPPRFSGLQFPNYSSELNVNALELDDSALYLCASSLFDRALNYGYTFGSGTRLTVV.

A single count supports this clone. The V call is TRBV5-4, the J call TRBJ1-2, with 8 bases fitting TRBD1. The J segment lost 4 bases and the V segment lost 6 bases, leaving 5 bases of the junction unmatched. This CDR3 is built from 13 residues. CDR1 and CDR2 from the germline V gene are SGHNT and YYREEE (reference sequence). This chain's CDR3 is CASTPQGAYGYTF. DNA of the CDR3: TGTGCCAGCACCCCTCAGGGGGCCTATGGCTACACCTTC.

The chain joins TRBV13 to TRBJ2-1, with 10 positions matching TRBD1. The CDR3 runs to 15 residues. Trimming removed 6 bases from V and 8 bases from J; junction bases left unmatched: 10. Germline V lookup: CDR1 PRHDT, CDR2 FYEKMQ (reference sequence). DNA of the CDR3: TGTGCCAGCAGACGGACCGGGACAGGGGACGATGAGCAGTTCTTC. Translating it yields CASRRTGTGDDEQFF.

The chain combines TRBV7-2 with TRBJ1-2; D unclear. The V end was cut by 3 bases, the J end by 3 bases, with 8 bases between. Germline CDR1 is SGHTA and CDR2 is FQGNSA. The CDR3 has 13 residues. The DNA of the CDR3 is TGTGCCAGCAGCTTTGTAACTGACTATGGCTACACCTTC. The encoded protein is CASSFVTDYGYTF. Combining the CDR3 with reference TRBV7-2 and TRBJ1-2 gives the whole variable domain GAGVSQSPSNKVTEKGKDVELRCDPISGHTALYWYRQSLGQGLEFLIYFQGNSAPDKSGLPSDRFSAERTGGSVSTLTIQRTQQEDSAVYLCASSFVTDYGYTFGSGTRLTVV.